Listed here are 8 T cell receptor beta chains from one sample, sequenced in a study of T cell repertoires and HLA-DP antigens. This table comes from immunoSEQ multiplex PCR, and its TCRdb copy is limited to in-frame clones, with some not included. The table lists fewer than 95,000 clones, around 86% of them singletons. These receptors' targets are unknown. Sequenced: CD4+ T cells from PBMCs. These receptors were collected from a man aged 50 or older in good health and CMV-seronegative.

This chain links TRBV5-4 with TRBJ2-7; 9 bases fit TRBD1. V lost 3 bases and J lost 4; bases outside the gene matches: 14. Germline-derived CDR1 and CDR2 are SGHNT and YYREEE (reference sequence). The CDR3 contains 17 residues. The chain's CDR3 is CASSSGYTGGAGYEQYF. DNA of the CDR3: TGTGCCAGCAGCTCTGGCTACACAGGGGGCGCGGGTTACGAGCAGTACTTC.

V usage is TRBV7-2 and J usage is TRBJ2-7; 10 nucleotides match TRBD2. The V gene end was trimmed by 1 base and the J gene end by 6 bases; junction bases not matched to a gene: 6. Germline CDR1 SGHTA, CDR2 FQGNSA. There are 15 residues in the CDR3. The CDR3 DNA reads TGTGCCAGCAGCTTAGACCTAGCGGGAGTCGTCGAGCAGTACTTC. Translating gives CASSLDLAGVVEQYF.

The chain links TRBV27 to TRBJ1-6; 10 nucleotides line up with TRBD1. After removal of 5 bases from V and 9 bases from J, the junction contained 7 bases not matched to a gene. CDR1 is MNHEY and CDR2 is SMNVEV in the germline V gene (reference sequence). This CDR3 region has 15 residues. The CDR3 DNA follows: TGTGCCAGCAGTCCGGGACAGGGGATTGGTTCACCCCTCCACTTT. It specifies CASSPGQGIGSPLHF.

This clone is a singleton in its sample. The chain employs TRBV7-9 and TRBJ1-2, with 7 bases matching TRBD1. The ends lost 3 bases at V and 1 base at J; junction bases unmatched: 8. Germline CDR1 is SEHNR and CDR2 is FQNEAQ (reference sequence). This CDR3 region has 16 residues. DNA of the CDR3: TGTGCCAGCAGCTTCGGTAACAGGGGTGGTAACTATGGCTACACCTTC. Its protein product is CASSFGNRGGNYGYTF.

The rearrangement uses TRBV2 and TRBJ2-5, with D perhaps TRBD1 or TRBD2 (6 bases each). Trimming cost V 5 bases and J 2 bases, with 9 bases left between them. The CDR3 runs to 13 residues. Germline values: CDR1 SNHLY, CDR2 FYNNEI. CDR3 amino acids: CASSQGRQETQYF. The CDR3 bases are TGTGCCAGCAGTCAGGGGAGGCAAGAGACCCAGTACTTC.

This chain uses TRBV7-8 with TRBJ2-4, with 7 bases lining up with TRBD2. The CDR3 sequence is 14 residues long. The ends lost 5 bases at V and 6 bases at J; junction bases unmatched: 7. Germline V gene lookup returns CDR1 SGHVS and CDR2 FQNEAQ. The CDR3 loop reads CASSVGLSANIQYF. As DNA, the CDR3 is TGTGCCAGCAGCGTGGGACTATCGGCAAACATTCAGTACTTC.

The rearrangement links TRBV6-1 to TRBJ2-7; D call uncertain. Trimming shortened V by 2 bases and J by 4 bases, and 0 bases separated the two germline ends. The CDR3 length is 10 residues. In germline, CDR1 is MNHNS, CDR2 SASEGT. Here the CDR3 DNA reads TGTGCCAGCAGTGAATACGAGCAGTACTTC. It yields the protein CASSEYEQYF.

This sequence joins TRBV7-9 and TRBJ1-2, with D perhaps matching TRBD1 (6 bases). The CDR3 extends over 12 amino acids. CDR1 is SEHNR, CDR2 FQNEAQ, per germline (reference sequence). The V end lost 1 base, the J end lost 8 bases, and 8 bases lay between the germline ends. CDR3 residues: CASSLDGGGYTF. In nucleotides, the CDR3 is TGTGCCAGCAGCTTAGACGGGGGCGGCTACACCTTC.